One and the same sample provided the 15 T cell receptor beta chains below, sequenced in a study of blood T cell repertoires in COVID-19. Produced via immunoSEQ multiplex PCR; TCRdb's table is partial and in-frame only. Of just over 250,000 clones listed, 75% to 95% are singletons. What was sequenced was peripheral blood. These receptors came from a person under 35 with COVID-19, enrolled during active disease.

V gene TRBV19 combines with J gene TRBJ1-1, with TRBD1 matching 7 bases. J was trimmed by 5 bases and V by 1 base; bases with no gene match: 7. CDR3 length: 15 amino acids. CDR1 LNHDA and CDR2 SQIVND come from the germline V gene (reference sequence). The CDR3 DNA sequence: TGTGCCAGTAGTATAGCCCCGACAGGGAGGACTGAAGCTTTCTTT. Its protein product is CASSIAPTGRTEAFF.

The genes are TRBV19 and TRBJ1-4; no clear D. V gave up 4 bases and J gave up 2 bases, with 8 bases separating them. This CDR3 has 14 amino acids. Germline V gives CDR1 LNHDA, CDR2 SQIVND (reference sequence). The DNA of the CDR3 is TGTGCCAGTAGTACGGGATTCACTAATGAAAAACTGTTTTTT. Its translation is CASSTGFTNEKLFF.

The gene calls are TRBV7-9 and TRBJ2-1, with TRBD1 matching 9 bases. Germline lookup yields CDR1 SEHNR and CDR2 FQNEAQ (reference sequence). V was clipped by 5 bases and J by 7 bases; unmatched bases: 18. The CDR3 is 18 amino acids. In DNA, the CDR3 is TGTGCCAGCAGCCCTAAATCACGGGACAGGGTTGGTAGAAATGAGCAGTTCTTC. Amino acids: CASSPKSRDRVGRNEQFF.

This clone turned up a few times. The chain uses TRBV7-2 and TRBJ1-5; D might be TRBD1 (5 bases). The CDR3 is 14 amino acids. The germline V and J ends were trimmed by 4 bases and 5 bases, with 12 bases remaining between them. CDR1 SGHTA and CDR2 FQGNSA come from the germline V gene. CDR3 DNA sequence: TGTGCCAGCAGCTCCGCGGGGGTGGATCAGCCCCAGCATTTT. It yields the protein CASSSAGVDQPQHF.

CDR3 in amino acids: CASHRGDTEAFF. The CDR3 DNA is TGTGCCAGCCACAGGGGGGACACTGAAGCTTTCTTT. The genes are TRBV5-6 and TRBJ1-1, with 8 bases that match TRBD1. This CDR3 has 12 residues. Germline CDR1 is SGHDT and CDR2 is YYEEEE. Trimming removed 7 bases from V and 3 bases from J; junction bases left unmatched: 2. The full variable domain, with the rest looked up from reference TRBV5-6 and TRBJ1-1, is DAGVTQSPTHLIKTRGQQVTLRCSPKSGHDTVSWYQQALGQGPQFIFQYYEEEERQRGNFPDRFSGHQFPNYSSELNVNALLLGDSALYLCASHRGDTEAFFGQGTRLTVV.

The chain recombines TRBV4-1 with TRBJ1-5; 7 positions match TRBD1. V gave up 2 bases and J gave up 2 bases; unmatched junction bases: 9. The CDR3 consists of 17 residues. Per germline, CDR1 MGHRA and CDR2 YSYEKL. The CDR3 sequence: CASSQTGVGNGNQPQHF. Here the CDR3 DNA reads TGCGCCAGCAGCCAAACAGGGGTTGGTAACGGCAATCAGCCCCAGCATTTT.

This rearrangement joins TRBV2 to TRBJ1-3; D is unclear. This CDR3 is built from 15 residues. The germline gives CDR1 SNHLY, CDR2 FYNNEI. Deletions cut 6 bases from V and 0 bases from J, with 12 bases between. This CDR3 reads CASSRDGLSGNTIYF. The CDR3 DNA reads TGTGCCAGCAGCAGAGATGGGCTCTCTGGAAACACCATATATTTT.

The table lists this clone with a count of one. V gene TRBV6-5 combines with J gene TRBJ2-5; 7 nucleotides agree with TRBD1. Germline-derived CDR1 and CDR2 are MNHEY and SVGAGI. The CDR3 is 13 residues long. V was clipped by 4 bases and J by 5 bases; unmatched bases: 4. CDR3 coding DNA: TGTGCCAGCAGTTTCACAGGGGCGGAGACCCAGTACTTC. Translation gives CASSFTGAETQYF.

This chain links TRBV4-1 with TRBJ2-7; TRBD2 matches 13 bases. From germline, CDR1 is MGHRA and CDR2 YSYEKL. This CDR3 has 15 amino acids. The J segment lost 9 bases and the V segment lost 4 bases, leaving 9 bases of the junction unmatched. CDR3 in amino acids: CASSPSGLAGARQYF. CDR3 nucleotides: TGCGCCAGCAGCCCAAGTGGACTAGCGGGAGCTCGGCAGTACTTC.

The rearrangement uses TRBV6-5 and TRBJ1-6, with D hard to call. The germline V and J ends were trimmed by 4 bases and 2 bases, with 6 bases remaining between them. Germline V gives CDR1 MNHEY, CDR2 SVGAGI. The CDR3 covers 14 residues. In nucleotides, the CDR3 is TGTGCCAGCAGTTCCGGGACCTATAATTCACCCCTCCACTTT. This translates into CASSSGTYNSPLHF.

The chain uses TRBV4-1 and TRBJ2-3; possible D gene TRBD2, 6 bases. The CDR3 is 15 amino acids. With 4 bases removed from V and 2 bases from J, the gap between germline ends came to 13 bases. Germline V lookup: CDR1 MGHRA, CDR2 YSYEKL. CDR3 DNA: TGCGCCAGCAGCCCTTACGGGGGTTACACAGATACGCAGTATTTT. As protein: CASSPYGGYTDTQYF.

The chain carries TRBV19 and TRBJ2-1, with 8 bases fitting TRBD1. The CDR3 spans 14 residues. Germline V CDR1 and CDR2: LNHDA, SQIVND (reference sequence). Losses at the gene ends were 6 bases for V and 3 bases for J; bases not matched to a gene: 4. In nucleotides, the CDR3 is TGTGCCAGTAGCCGGACAGGGTACTACAATGAGCAGTTCTTC. Its protein is CASSRTGYYNEQFF.

The V gene is TRBV5-1, the J gene TRBJ1-2, with D maybe TRBD1 (5 bases). With 2 bases removed from V and 1 base from J, the gap between germline ends came to 12 bases. The germline V gene encodes CDR1 SGHRS and CDR2 YFSETQ. This CDR3 comprises 15 residues. CDR3 amino acids: CASSFEAGNNYGYTF. CDR3 nucleotide sequence: TGCGCCAGCAGCTTTGAGGCAGGGAATAACTATGGCTACACCTTC.

V gene TRBV28 combines with J gene TRBJ1-6; D gene uncertain. With 4 bases removed from V and 9 bases from J, the gap between germline ends came to 13 bases. CDR3 size: 14 residues. CDR1 and CDR2 (germline): MDHEN, SYDVKM. CDR3 DNA: TGTGCCAGCAGTTCTGCGCGAGAGCGTTCACCCCTCCACTTT. It specifies CASSSARERSPLHF. The full variable domain, with the rest looked up from reference TRBV28 and TRBJ1-6, is DVKVTQSSRYLVKRTGEKVFLECVQDMDHENMFWYRQDPGLGLRLIYFSYDVKMKEKGDIPEGYSVSREKKERFSLILESASTNQTSMYLCASSSARERSPLHFGNGTRLTVT.

The V gene is TRBV18, the J gene TRBJ1-1, with D possibly being TRBD1 (5 bases). V lost 2 bases to trimming and J lost 1 base, with 14 bases between them. Germline lookup yields CDR1 KGHSH and CDR2 LQKENI. CDR3 length equals 16 residues. The CDR3 is CASSPSYGASNTEAFF. In DNA, the CDR3 is TGTGCCAGCTCACCATCGTATGGGGCCTCGAACACTGAAGCTTTCTTT.